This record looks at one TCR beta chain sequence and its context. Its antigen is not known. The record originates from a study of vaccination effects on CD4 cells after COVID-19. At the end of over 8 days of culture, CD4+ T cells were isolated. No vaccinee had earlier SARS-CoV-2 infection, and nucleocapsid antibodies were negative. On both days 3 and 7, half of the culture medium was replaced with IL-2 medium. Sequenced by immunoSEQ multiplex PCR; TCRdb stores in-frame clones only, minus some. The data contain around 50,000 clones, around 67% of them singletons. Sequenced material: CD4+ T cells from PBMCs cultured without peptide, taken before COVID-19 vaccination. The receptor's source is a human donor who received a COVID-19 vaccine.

The CDR3 DNA reads as TGTGCCAGTAGTATAGGGGGAGCGGCCAAAAACATTCAGTACTTC. It yields the protein CASSIGGAAKNIQYF. The gene calls are TRBV19 and TRBJ2-4; D is perhaps TRBD2 (5 bases). Trimming shortened V by 1 base and J by 1 base, and 8 bases separated the two germline ends. The CDR3 is 15 residues long. Germline CDR1 reads LNHDA; CDR2 reads SQIVND (reference sequence).